This T cell receptor beta chain was found in a study of blood T cell repertoires in COVID-19. V shed 4 bases, J shed 7 bases, and the junction held 12 bases outside the gene matches. Per germline, CDR1 MDHEN and CDR2 SYDVKM. CDR3 length: 15 amino acids. A single count supports this clone. Libraries were prepared by immunoSEQ multiplex PCR; TCRdb keeps only in-frame clonotypes and omits some of them. The repertoire includes approximately 110,000 clones, about 85% of them detected once, and 3.2% sits in the top ten. The sequence was collected from an elderly woman with COVID-19, enrolled during active disease. The chain employs TRBV28 and TRBJ1-2, with 7 bases fitting TRBD1. The specimen sequenced was peripheral blood. DNA of the CDR3: TGTGCCAGCAGTTCGTTGACAGGGACTCTCTCTGGCTACACCTTC. As protein: CASSSLTGTLSGYTF.